This TCR beta chain was captured by sequencing in a study of technical replicates of blood from a handful of donors (dated by TCRdb to 2016 to 2017). Library method: the immunoSEQ multiplex PCR assay. The clones in this table, taken by TCRdb from immuneACCESS, are in-frame only. Not every clone is retained; where verified, under half of the shortfall comes from an unresolved V gene, and the cause of the rest is unknown. This sample lists tens of thousands of clones; roughly 95% were detected once. The biggest ten clones account for approximately 4% of the sample. For this clone: Its antigen is unknown. Base qualities are not recorded, but no much larger clone differs from it by a single base.

Sequenced: PBMCs. The receptor was isolated from a human donor in good health. Some clones in this sample may be carry-over from other donors' samples.

The DNA reads as follows: TGTGCCAGCTCCGAGCCAGAGACCCAGTACTTC. This is translated as CASSEPETQYF. The chain couples TRBV2 to TRBJ2-5; no confident D gene assignment can be made. CDR1 and CDR2, per the germline V gene, are SNHLY and FYNNEI. V loses 8 bases of germline sequence and J loses 4 bases, and the interval between the two ends is 8 bases. Including cysteine and phenylalanine, the CDR3 has 11 amino acids. Just CDR3 DNA is preserved here, 33 bases in frame from base 1.